This TCR beta chain originates from a study of T cell responses to AZD1222 COVID-19 vaccine. The repertoire was sequenced with immunoSEQ multiplex PCR; TCRdb's copy has only in-frame clones and lacks some. The table has tens of thousands of clones, about 90% seen once. Study results and caveats: Repertoires were sampled only after the peak T cell response. Reportedly, nearly half of unique spike TCRs recognized epitopes outside B.1.351/B.1.1.7 mutations. Spike-specific TCRs gained breadth and depth after people received two AZD1222 doses.

CDR3 length: 12 amino acids. The V and J ends lost 6 bases and 5 bases respectively, with 10 bases between them. Germline values: CDR1 WSHSY, CDR2 SAAADI. With respect to this clone: Antigen unknown.

The genes are TRBV10-2 and TRBJ1-2; tentative D call: TRBD1 (6 bases). The sequence came from an adult in good health. The sample was peripheral blood, taken on day 0 of MenACWY control vaccination. The CDR3: CASRQGAYGYTF. CDR3 DNA sequence: TGCGCCAGCAGACAGGGCGCGTATGGCTACACCTTC.